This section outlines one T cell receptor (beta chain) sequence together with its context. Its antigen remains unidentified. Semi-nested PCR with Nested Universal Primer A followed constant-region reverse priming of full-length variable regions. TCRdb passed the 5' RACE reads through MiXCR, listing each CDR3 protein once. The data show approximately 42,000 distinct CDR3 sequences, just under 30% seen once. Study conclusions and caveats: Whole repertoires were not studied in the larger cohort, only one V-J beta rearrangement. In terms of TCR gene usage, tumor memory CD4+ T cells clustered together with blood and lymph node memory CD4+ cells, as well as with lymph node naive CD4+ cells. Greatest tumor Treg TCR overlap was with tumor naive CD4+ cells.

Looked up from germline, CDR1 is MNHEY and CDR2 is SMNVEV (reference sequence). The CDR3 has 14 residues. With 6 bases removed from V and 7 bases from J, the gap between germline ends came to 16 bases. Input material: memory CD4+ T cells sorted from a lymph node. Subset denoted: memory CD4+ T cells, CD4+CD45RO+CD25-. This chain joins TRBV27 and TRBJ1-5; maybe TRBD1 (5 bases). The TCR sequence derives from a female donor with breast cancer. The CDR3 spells CASRDGGAGQPQHF. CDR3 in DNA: TGTGCCAGCAGAGACGGAGGGGCAGGGCAGCCCCAGCATTTT.